Listed below are T cell receptor beta chains from one sample, sequenced in a study of T cell responses to AZD1222 COVID-19 vaccine. The method was immunoSEQ multiplex PCR; TCRdb's version includes in-frame clones alone and lacks a portion of them. The sample contains about 110,000 clones, 85% to 90% of which appear only once. Sample: peripheral blood, taken on day 0 of AZD1222 vaccination. The receptors here all came from an adult in good health. Both conserved end residues are part of each CDR3. D genes are given only for firm matches. Size is stated for part of the rows, as once, few or many counts, or as a class when the clone is expanded.

>TRBJ2-2|TRBV7-7|NA|NA
CASSRGQPNTGELFF
TGTGCTAGCAGCCGCGGACAGCCGAACACCGGGGAGCTGTTTTTT
>TRBJ1-1|TRBV5-1|TRBD1|NA
CASSTGPGTGFEAFF
TGCGCCAGCAGCACGGGACCCGGGACAGGATTTGAAGCTTTCTTT
>TRBJ2-1|TRBV10-3|TRBD1|NA
CATWTGAYNEQFF
TGTGCCACGTGGACAGGGGCTTACAATGAGCAGTTCTTC
>TRBJ1-1|TRBV18|NA|NA
CASSPGWAANTEAFF
TGTGCCAGCTCACCAGGTTGGGCGGCGAACACTGAAGCTTTCTTT
>TRBJ1-6|TRBV7-9|TRBD1|NA
CASSPPWTGSSSPLHF
TGTGCCAGCAGCCCCCCCTGGACAGGGTCGAGTTCACCCCTCCACTTT
>TRBJ2-3|TRBV7-8|NA|NA
CASSLGAQGDTQYF
TGTGCCAGCAGCCTGGGCGCGCAGGGAGATACGCAGTATTTT
>TRBJ1-2|TRBV10-3|NA|NA
CAISDPGYNLGYTF
TGTGCCATCAGTGACCCAGGGTACAATCTGGGCTACACCTTC
>TRBJ1-2|TRBV5-4|TRBD1|NA
CASSLETGSYYGYTF
TGTGCCAGCAGCTTGGAGACAGGGTCATACTATGGCTACACCTTC
>TRBJ1-5|TRBV4-1|NA|once
CASSPQGASSNQPQHF
TGCGCCAGCAGCCCTCAAGGGGCTTCTAGCAATCAGCCCCAGCATTTT
>TRBJ2-5|TRBV6-5|NA|NA
CASSPRGQETQYF
TGTGCCAGCAGTCCCAGGGGCCAAGAGACCCAGTACTTC
>TRBJ2-3|TRBV5-4|TRBD2|NA
CASSLKLAGGTDTQYF
TGTGCCAGCAGCTTAAAACTAGCGGGGGGCACAGATACGCAGTATTTT
>TRBJ2-5|TRBV19|NA|NA
CASGGQETQYF
TGTGCCAGCGGGGGCCAAGAGACCCAGTACTTC
>TRBJ2-2|TRBV6-2/TRBV6-3|TRBD1|once
CASSFTTGTATGELFF
TGTGCCAGCAGTTTCACCACAGGGACAGCTACCGGGGAGCTGTTTTTT
>TRBJ1-1|TRBV12-3/TRBV12-4|NA|NA
CASSFVNTEAFF
TGTGCCAGCAGTTTCGTGAACACTGAAGCTTTCTTT
>TRBJ2-1|TRBV25-1|NA|NA
CASSAGGAGNNEQFF
TGTGCCAGCAGTGCCGGGGGAGCAGGAAACAATGAGCAGTTCTTC
>TRBJ2-1|TRBV24-1|NA|once
CATSGYLVNEQFF
TGTGCCACTAGTGGGTATCTGGTCAATGAGCAGTTCTTC
>TRBJ2-1|TRBV7-2|NA|NA
CASSFGDEQFF
TGTGCCAGCAGCTTCGGCGATGAGCAGTTCTTC
>TRBJ1-6|TRBV2|NA|NA
CASHSEETNSPLHF
TGTGCCAGCCACTCTGAGGAAACGAATTCACCCCTCCACTTT
>TRBJ1-4|TRBV5-6|NA|NA
CASSLMNIGEKLFF
TGTGCCAGCAGCTTGATGAACATTGGGGAAAAACTGTTTTTT
>TRBJ2-1|TRBV18|NA|few
CASSPKSGDNEQFF
TGTGCCAGCTCGCCGAAGTCAGGGGACAATGAGCAGTTCTTC
>TRBJ2-2|TRBV28|NA|NA
CASSLGQAARTGELFF
TGTGCCAGCAGTTTGGGTCAGGCAGCGAGGACCGGGGAGCTGTTTTTT
>TRBJ2-2|TRBV12-3/TRBV12-4|NA|few
CASRSRGTGELFF
TGTGCCAGCAGATCACGGGGAACCGGGGAGCTGTTTTTT
>TRBJ1-3|TRBV4-1|NA|NA
CASSQDPGSGNTIYF
TGCGCCAGCAGCCAAGATCCGGGCTCTGGAAACACCATATATTTT
>TRBJ2-5|TRBV10-1|NA|NA
CASSDGAEETQYF
TGCGCCAGCAGTGATGGAGCTGAGGAGACCCAGTACTTC
>TRBJ2-7|TRBV21-1|NA|NA
CASSKVGPEYEQYF
TGTGCCAGCAGCAAAGTGGGGCCCGAGTACGAGCAGTACTTC